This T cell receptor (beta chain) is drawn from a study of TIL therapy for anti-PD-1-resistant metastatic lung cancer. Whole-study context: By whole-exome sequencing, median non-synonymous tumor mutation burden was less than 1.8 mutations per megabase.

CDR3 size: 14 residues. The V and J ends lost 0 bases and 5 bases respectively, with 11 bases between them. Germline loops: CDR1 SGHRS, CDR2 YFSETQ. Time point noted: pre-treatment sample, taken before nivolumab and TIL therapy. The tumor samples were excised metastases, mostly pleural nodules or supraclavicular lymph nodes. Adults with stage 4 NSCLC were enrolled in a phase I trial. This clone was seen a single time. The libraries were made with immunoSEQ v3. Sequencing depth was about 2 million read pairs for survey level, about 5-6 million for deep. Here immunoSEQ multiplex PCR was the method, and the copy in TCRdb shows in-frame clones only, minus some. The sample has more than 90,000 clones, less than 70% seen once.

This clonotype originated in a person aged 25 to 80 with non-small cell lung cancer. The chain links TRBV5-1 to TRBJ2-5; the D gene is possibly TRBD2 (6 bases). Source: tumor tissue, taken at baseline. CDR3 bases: TGCGCCAGCAGCTTGGTAGGGACTTCGGAGACCCAGTACTTC. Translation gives CASSLVGTSETQYF.